This passage covers 25 T cell receptor beta chains from one sample sequenced in a study of identical twins. TCRdb reprocessed the 5' RACE reads via MiXCR and lists one record per CDR3 protein. The table lists about 220,000 distinct CDR3 sequences, around a tenth of them singletons. The sample taken for sequencing was memory (CD45RO+) T cells sorted from blood. These receptor sequences come from a woman in her late teens or twenties in good health.

This clonotype was detected a few times. This sequence joins TRBV21-1 and TRBJ1-1. TRBV21-1 is a known pseudogene. This CDR3 has 17 residues. Here the CDR3 DNA reads TGTGCCAGCAATCAGATCTTGGCCCCCCGGGGGGACACTGAAGCTTTCTTT. Protein product: CASNQILAPRGDTEAFF.

This rearrangement joins TRBV11-2 to TRBJ2-2; 7 nucleotides agree with TRBD2. Germline V CDR1 and CDR2: SGHAT, FQNNGV. This CDR3 has 16 amino acids. The V gene end was trimmed by 1 base and the J gene end by 2 bases; junction bases not matched to a gene: 4. In DNA, the CDR3 is TGTGCCAGCAGCTTAGTAGCGGGTATAAACACCGGGGAGCTGTTTTTT. Residues: CASSLVAGINTGELFF.

In this sample, this clonotype turned up a few times. This rearrangement joins TRBV5-1 to TRBJ2-3; TRBD1 might be the D (6 bases). The germline V and J ends were trimmed by 0 bases and 6 bases, with 11 bases remaining between them. This CDR3 has 14 amino acids. Germline V gives CDR1 SGHRS, CDR2 YFSETQ. The CDR3 bases are TGCGCCAGCAGCTTGGCAGGGGTATCGGATACGCAGTATTTT. It yields the protein CASSLAGVSDTQYF.

This clonotype came up many times. The rearrangement uses TRBV9 and TRBJ1-5; no definite D call. The CDR3 length is 15 residues. Germline V CDR1 and CDR2: SGDLS, YYNGEE. Trimming stripped 0 bases from V and 6 bases from J, with 13 bases between. CDR3: CASSVESSPGQPQHF. CDR3 sequence (DNA): TGTGCCAGCAGCGTAGAAAGTTCCCCCGGTCAGCCCCAGCATTTT. Looking up the rest from reference TRBV9 and TRBJ1-5 gives the full variable domain: DSGVTQTPKHLITATGQRVTLRCSPRSGDLSVYWYQQSLDQGLQFLIQYYNGEERAKGNILERFSAQQFPDLHSELNLSSLELGDSALYFCASSVESSPGQPQHFGDGTRLSIL.

At least ten counts were recorded for this clonotype. The genes are TRBV20-1 and TRBJ2-1; unclear D gene. Trimming left V 3 bases short and J 12 bases short, with 18 bases between. There are 13 residues in the CDR3. Germline loops: CDR1 DFQATT, CDR2 SNEGSKA (reference sequence). CDR3 protein: CSASTIGSGWQFF. In nucleotides, the CDR3 is TGCAGTGCTAGTACTATCGGGTCTGGGTGGCAGTTCTTC.

This clonotype was counted only a few times. The chain uses TRBV7-9 and TRBJ1-1, with unresolved D. The CDR3 is 16 amino acids. The V end lost 6 bases, the J end lost 0 bases, and 17 bases lay between the germline ends. Germline-derived CDR1 and CDR2 are SEHNR and FQNEAQ (reference sequence). CDR3 nucleotide sequence: TGTGCCAGCAGTCCCGGGTCGTGGAAGATGAACACTGAAGCTTTCTTT. Translated: CASSPGSWKMNTEAFF.

Points on this clonotype: A much larger clone differs from this one at a single base, so this may be a read error. The chain has TRBV10-3 and TRBJ2-3; D unresolved. The V gene's germline CDR1 is ENHRY and CDR2 SYGVKD. There are 12 residues in the CDR3. Trimming pared 2 bases from V and 6 bases from J, leaving 6 bases between. The CDR3 DNA reads TGTGCCATCAGTGAGGCGGTGGATACGCAGTATTTT. It specifies CAISEAVDTQYF.

This clonotype occurred many times. V is TRBV3-1 and J is TRBJ1-3; D remains unclear. The V end was cut by 11 bases, the J end by 4 bases, with 15 bases between. Germline loops: CDR1 LGHDT, CDR2 YNNKEL (reference sequence). The CDR3 totals 13 residues. CDR3 nucleotides: TGTGCCGGTTCGGCCCGCCGAGGAAACACCATATATTTT. Translated: CAGSARRGNTIYF.

A few counts support this clonotype. This chain joins TRBV6-1 and TRBJ2-3; 7 nucleotides line up with TRBD2. The CDR3 extends over 13 amino acids. Trimming at V came to 10 bases and at J to 6 bases, leaving 10 bases not matched to a gene. From germline, CDR1 is MNHNS and CDR2 SASEGT. The CDR3 DNA reads as TGTGCCACAAGGAAAGCGGGGCGGGATACGCAGTATTTT. Its translation: CATRKAGRDTQYF.

The chain is built from TRBV5-1 and TRBJ2-1; unclear D gene. Per germline, CDR1 SGHRS and CDR2 YFSETQ. Trimming took 0 bases from V and 7 from J, leaving 20 bases between them. This CDR3 spans 17 amino acids. CDR3 coding DNA: TGCGCCAGCAGCTTGGGGGTTAGTAGCTATAACCGGAATGAGCAGTTCTTC. Translating gives CASSLGVSSYNRNEQFF.

The chain employs TRBV20-1 and TRBJ1-5; possibly TRBD1 for D (5 bases). V lost 3 bases, J lost 0 bases, and 12 bases lay in between. CDR3 length equals 15 residues. Germline lookup yields CDR1 DFQATT and CDR2 SNEGSKA (reference sequence). This CDR3 is CSASRGGYSNQPQHF. In nucleotides, the CDR3 is TGCAGTGCTAGTAGGGGTGGATATAGCAATCAGCCCCAGCATTTT.

Of note for this clonotype: This could be a read error, since a much larger clone is one nucleotide away. This chain links TRBV12-3 or TRBV12-4 with TRBJ2-2; TRBD2 is a possible D gene (7 bases). The CDR3 has 13 amino acids. Written as DNA, the CDR3 is TGTACCAGCAGTGCCCCGGCGGGGGCGGAACTGTTTTTT. This translates into CTSSAPAGAELFF.

This clonotype was seen a handful of times. V gene TRBV7-2 combines with J gene TRBJ1-5, with a possible D match to TRBD1 (5 bases). V was pared by 0 bases and J by 2 bases, with 8 bases between. Germline CDR1 and CDR2: SGHTA and FQGNSA. CDR3 size: 15 residues. The CDR3 region has the DNA TGTGCCAGCAGCTTAGCTCAGGGACGCAATCAGCCCCAGCATTTT. Encoded protein: CASSLAQGRNQPQHF.

This clonotype has a handful of counts. The V call is TRBV6-1, the J call TRBJ1-2, with D unresolved. Germline CDR1 and CDR2: MNHNS and SASEGT. V was pared by 7 bases and J by 2 bases, with 11 bases between. The CDR3 loop spans 13 amino acids. The DNA for the CDR3 is TGTGCCAGCACCCAAAAGAGAAACTATGGCTACACCTTC. Translation: CASTQKRNYGYTF.

Remarks on this clonotype: Since a much larger clone is just one base distant, this may be a read error. J is TRBJ2-1 and V is TRBV4-3; 8 nucleotides line up with TRBD2. Germline loops: CDR1 LGHNA, CDR2 YSLEER. CDR3 size: 17 residues. The CDR3 protein is CASSHCVREGLFNERFF. CDR3 sequence (DNA): TGCGCCAGCAGCCATTGCGTACGGGAGGGACTTTTCAATGAGCGGTTCTTC.

The J gene is TRBJ2-1, the V gene TRBV7-2; D unresolved. Deletions cut 4 bases from V and 12 bases from J, with 10 bases between. The CDR3 is 11 residues long. Germline V gene data show CDR1 as SGHTA and CDR2 as FQGNSA. The CDR3 here is CASSSTRLQFF. CDR3 nucleotides: TGTGCCAGCAGCTCAACCCGGTTGCAGTTCTTC.

This clonotype was observed a few times. CDR3 nucleotides: TGTGCCAGCAGCCCCGCTGAGACGACCCCCGGGGAGCTGTTTTTT. Protein sequence: CASSPAETTPGELFF. The V call is TRBV3-1, the J call TRBJ2-2; D unresolved. Trimming removed 4 bases at V and 6 bases at J, with 15 bases between. The CDR3 is 15 residues long. CDR1 LGHDT and CDR2 YNNKEL come from the germline V gene (reference sequence).

The rearrangement joins TRBV29-1 to TRBJ2-5, with 7 bases matching TRBD2. After removal of 6 bases from V and 2 bases from J, the junction contained 12 bases not matched to a gene. The CDR3 runs 15 residues. Germline V CDR1 and CDR2: SQVTM, ANQGSEA. CDR3 protein: CSVRLSGITQETQYF. CDR3 sequence (DNA): TGCAGCGTGCGCCTCAGCGGGATCACACAAGAGACCCAGTACTTC.

This chain connects TRBV11-2 to TRBJ2-7, with 11 bases that match TRBD1. This CDR3 contains 14 residues. Germline CDR1 is SGHAT and CDR2 is FQNNGV. V trimming: 6 bases; J trimming: 2 bases; junction bases outside the gene matches: 3. DNA of the CDR3: TGTGCCAGCAGAGGGACAGGGGGGACCTACGAGCAGTACTTC. Translating gives CASRGTGGTYEQYF.

This clonotype has a handful of counts. The chain is built from TRBV20-1 and TRBJ1-6, with no clear D. Germline lookup yields CDR1 DFQATT and CDR2 SNEGSKA (reference sequence). V was trimmed by 0 bases and J by 10 bases, leaving 13 bases between them. CDR3 length: 14 amino acids. CDR3: CSARDAGRSSPLHF. CDR3 coding DNA: TGCAGTGCTAGAGACGCTGGAAGAAGCTCACCCCTCCACTTT.

This chain uses TRBV20-1 with TRBJ1-2, with D possibly matching TRBD1 (6 bases). CDR3 length equals 13 residues. V lost 6 bases to trimming and J lost 8 bases, with 19 bases between them. In germline, CDR1 is DFQATT, CDR2 SNEGSKA (reference sequence). The CDR3 DNA sequence: TGCAGTGCCAGATCAACAGGGTCTGACGGCTACACCTTC. Translated, it gives CSARSTGSDGYTF.

This clonotype was found a few times. J is TRBJ2-6 and V is TRBV4-3, with TRBD2 matching 7 bases. CDR3 length: 16 residues. V lost 1 base and J lost 4; bases outside the gene matches: 4. The germline gives CDR1 LGHNA, CDR2 YSLEER. The CDR3 DNA is TGCGCCAGCAGCCAAGCGGGGGGAACCGGGGCCAACGTCCTGACTTTC. Translated: CASSQAGGTGANVLTF.

This clonotype was observed many times. The chain is built from TRBV2 and TRBJ1-5, with D unclear. Germline CDR1 is SNHLY and CDR2 is FYNNEI. Trimming cost V 3 bases and J 7 bases, with 7 bases left between them. The length of the CDR3 is 12 residues. CDR3 residues: CASSEGYQPQHF. Here the CDR3 DNA reads TGTGCCAGCAGTGAGGGCTACCAGCCCCAGCATTTT.

There are many counts of this clonotype. The rearrangement joins TRBV5-1 to TRBJ2-3; tentatively, D is TRBD1 (5 bases). Trimming took 0 bases from V and 0 from J, leaving 5 bases between them. Germline CDR1 and CDR2: SGHRS and YFSETQ. The CDR3 covers 14 residues. The CDR3 sequence is CASSLEGSTDTQYF. The CDR3 DNA follows: TGCGCCAGCAGCTTGGAGGGGAGCACAGATACGCAGTATTTT. Looking up the rest from reference TRBV5-1 and TRBJ2-3 gives the full variable domain: KAGVTQTPRYLIKTRGQQVTLSCSPISGHRSVSWYQQTPGQGLQFLFEYFSETQRNKGNFPGRFSGRQFSNSRSEMNVSTLELGDSALYLCASSLEGSTDTQYFGPGTRLTVL.

This chain links TRBV24-1 with TRBJ2-1; TRBD2 is a possible D gene (6 bases). The germline V and J ends were trimmed by 6 bases and 0 bases, with 8 bases remaining between them. The CDR3 loop spans 14 amino acids. Germline V gene data show CDR1 as KGHDR and CDR2 as SFDVKD. DNA of the CDR3: TGTGCCACCAGTCACGGGAGCTCCTACAATGAGCAGTTCTTC. Translation: CATSHGSSYNEQFF.